A single sample gave rise to the 16 T cell receptor beta chains below, sequenced in a study of tumor and adjacent non-tumor tissue in lung cancer. Three rounds of nested PCR, following a modified ARM-PCR protocol, produced the TCRbeta library. TCRdb analysed the multiplex PCR reads with MiXCR anew, one entry per CDR3 protein. This sample has around 200,000 distinct CDR3 sequences, with 71% found just once. RNA was extracted from bulk tissue without any cell sorting. Sequencing used lung tumor tissue. The source is a man aged 60 to 69 with non-small cell lung cancer.

This clonotype was counted only a few times. Compared with germline, one end of the junction differs, possibly owing to a read error. The rearrangement uses TRBV6-5 and TRBJ2-7; 9 bases fit TRBD1. Germline V gene sequence: CDR1 MNHEY, CDR2 SVGAGI. The CDR3 totals 18 residues. CDR3 residues: CASSPTRPGTGSFYEQYF. CDR3 bases: TGTGCCAGCAGCCCTACTCGGCCCGGGACAGGGAGTTTCTACGAGCAGTATTTC.

In this sample, this clonotype turned up once. The chain combines TRBV11-3 with TRBJ2-3; D call uncertain. The CDR3 loop spans 15 amino acids. V lost 0 bases and J 2 bases, leaving 9 bases between the germline ends. Germline CDR1 is SGHNT and CDR2 is YENEEA. CDR3 DNA: TGTGCCAGCAGCTTAGATCGCTGGATCACAGATACGCAGTATTTT. It specifies CASSLDRWITDTQYF.

The rearrangement joins TRBV20-1 to TRBJ2-1, with 9 bases lining up with TRBD2. The CDR3 contains 12 residues. V dropped 7 bases and J dropped 4; count of bases not matched to a gene: 2. Germline values: CDR1 DFQATT, CDR2 SNEGSKA (reference sequence). This chain's CDR3 is CSGLAAYNEQFF. The CDR3 nucleotides read TGCAGTGGACTAGCGGCGTACAATGAGCAGTTCTTC.

The J gene is TRBJ2-2, the V gene TRBV11-2, with unresolved D. The CDR3 totals 14 residues. Trimming left V 2 bases short and J 10 bases short, with 14 bases between. The germline V gene encodes CDR1 SGHAT and CDR2 FQNNGV. This chain's CDR3 is CASSLSHSGQELFF. The CDR3 nucleotides read TGTGCCAGCAGCTTATCCCACTCAGGCCAGGAGCTGTTTTTT.

The chain links TRBV5-1 to TRBJ2-7; tentatively, D is TRBD1 (5 bases). The CDR3 contains 14 residues. V was clipped by 6 bases and J by 6 bases, with 19 bases between them. Germline loops: CDR1 SGHRS, CDR2 YFSETQ. In nucleotides, the CDR3 is TGCGCCAGCAACAGGCAGGTGGATCCACGCGAGCAGTACTTC. Translating it yields CASNRQVDPREQYF.

As to this clonotype: An end of the junction differs from the germline gene, which may be a read error. The chain recombines TRBV4-2 with TRBJ1-2; D perhaps matches TRBD1 (6 bases). This CDR3 region has 16 residues. Germline V gene data show CDR1 as LGHNA and CDR2 as YNFKEQ. The DNA for the CDR3 is TGTGCAAGCATCCCTCCTGCGGGGACGGAGGGGGGTGGCTACACCTTC. It yields the protein CASIPPAGTEGGGYTF.

The rearrangement links TRBV20-1 to TRBJ2-5; D is perhaps TRBD1 (6 bases). Trimming took 7 bases from V and 6 from J, leaving 21 bases between them. The CDR3 is 14 residues long. Germline V gives CDR1 DFQATT, CDR2 SNEGSKA (reference sequence). The CDR3 loop reads CSVGDRGFRKTQYF. CDR3 sequence (DNA): TGCAGTGTCGGAGATAGGGGGTTTCGGAAGACCCAGTACTTC.

The chain links TRBV12-3 or TRBV12-4 to TRBJ1-5; 9 nucleotides line up with TRBD1. The CDR3 totals 15 residues. After removal of 6 bases from V and 16 bases from J, the junction contained 19 bases not matched to a gene. The CDR3 reads CASRLTGGAGQLQHF. The DNA of the CDR3 is TGTGCCAGCAGACTCACAGGGGGCGCCGGACAGCTCCAACATTTT.

Comments on this clonotype: At one of its ends the junction is not consistent with the germline gene, which may arise from a read error. The rearrangement joins TRBV12-3 or TRBV12-4 to TRBJ2-2, with TRBD1 matching 7 bases. CDR3 length equals 15 residues. The CDR3 loop reads CASISTGKVPGVLFF. CDR3 DNA: TGTGCCAGCATTTCGACAGGGAAGGTGCCCGGGGTGCTGTTTTTT.

V and J are TRBV20-1 and TRBJ1-1, with D possibly TRBD1 on 6 matching bases. The V gene lost 5 bases and the J gene lost 10 bases, with 20 bases spanning the gap. The CDR3 is made up of 13 amino acids. Germline-derived CDR1 and CDR2 are DFQATT and SNEGSKA (reference sequence). CDR3 nucleotides: TGCAGTGCTGCCACGATGGGGGGGGCACCAGCTTTCTTT. This encodes CSAATMGGAPAFF.

The rearrangement links TRBV6-1 to TRBJ1-2; D unclear. The CDR3 is 14 residues long. V gave up 2 bases and J gave up 0 bases, with 7 bases separating them. Germline V gives CDR1 MNHNS, CDR2 SASEGT. CDR3 sequence reads: CASSERGANYGYTF. In nucleotides, the CDR3 is TGTGCCAGCAGTGAACGGGGAGCTAACTATGGCTACACCTTC.

The V gene is TRBV13, the J gene TRBJ1-2; 7 nucleotides align to TRBD1. This CDR3 spans 18 amino acids. Trimming cost V 5 bases and J 4 bases; bases outside gene matches: 19. The V gene's germline CDR1 is PRHDT and CDR2 FYEKMQ (reference sequence). CDR3 loop: CASSASYLDRRVLYGYTF. The CDR3 region has the DNA TGTGCCAGCAGCGCCTCTTATCTGGACAGGCGGGTCCTCTATGGCTACACCTTC.

Notes on this clonotype: A read error may account for a junction end that differs from germline. The chain joins TRBV20-1 to TRBJ2-5, with a weak D call TRBD2 (5 bases). Germline V gene lookup returns CDR1 DFQATT and CDR2 SNEGSKA (reference sequence). The length of the CDR3 is 18 residues. The CDR3 DNA reads TGCAGTGCTAGGAGTCAATCCCCTGATCGGGTGCAATGGGAGACCCGGTACTTC. Its translation: CSARSQSPDRVQWETRYF.

Concerning this clonotype: Here the CDR3 omits its conserved ending phenylalanine or tryptophan, so a read error is the likely source. This chain connects TRBV6-1 to TRBJ2-7; 11 bases are a match to TRBD2. Germline V gene lookup returns CDR1 MNHNS and CDR2 SASEGT. V gave up 1 base and J gave up 3 bases; unmatched junction bases: 5. This CDR3 has 16 residues. The CDR3 DNA follows: TGTGCCAGCAGTGAAGACCCCGGGACTAGCGGCTACGAGCAGTACCTC. Its translation is CASSEDPGTSGYEQYL.

This clonotype appeared a few times. The chain combines TRBV6-5 with TRBJ1-2, with 12 bases aligning to TRBD1. J lost 8 bases, V lost 6 bases, and 4 bases had no gene match. The CDR3 totals 13 residues. CDR1 and CDR2 (germline): MNHEY, SVGAGI. The DNA of the CDR3 is TGTGCCAGCAGAAGGGACAGGGGGCGCGGCTACACCTTC. This gives the protein CASRRDRGRGYTF.

The rearrangement joins TRBV7-9 to TRBJ2-1; 7 bases map to TRBD1. Germline CDR1 is SEHNR and CDR2 is FQNEAQ (reference sequence). The CDR3 is made up of 13 amino acids. The V gene end was trimmed by 2 bases and the J gene end by 10 bases; junction bases not matched to a gene: 5. DNA for the CDR3: TGTGCCAGCAGCTTAAGGGTACAGGGGGAGCAGTTCTTC. Protein: CASSLRVQGEQFF.